What follows is one TCR beta chain and its context. This specimen belongs to a study of blood T cell repertoires in COVID-19. Generated by immunoSEQ multiplex PCR, the TCRdb table keeps only in-frame clones and is missing some. This sample has 330,000 or so clones; roughly 87% occur once, and the top ten carry roughly a tenth. Material for sequencing was peripheral blood. This clonotype originated in a man aged 25 to 40 with COVID-19, enrolled during active disease.

CDR3 amino acids: CASSPGLSPTDTQYF. For the CDR3, the DNA is TGTGCCAGCAGCCCGGGACTCTCTCCCACAGATACGCAGTATTTT. The chain joins TRBV5-6 to TRBJ2-3, with D maybe TRBD2 (6 bases). Between the trimmed V and J ends, which lost 4 bases and 2 bases, there was a span of 14 bases. This CDR3 contains 15 residues. Germline V CDR1 and CDR2: SGHDT, YYEEEE.